Included here is one T cell receptor beta chain sequence, with context. These data belong to a study of blood T cell repertoires in COVID-19. Study summary: Samples came from the United States, Italy and Spain, spanning acute and convalescent COVID-19. Nucleic acid was either cDNA or gDNA, and it came from T cells, B-cell-depleted T cells, or PBMCs.

Germline CDR1 SGDLS, CDR2 YYNGEE. The CDR3 is 14 residues long. Trimming pared 6 bases from V and 6 bases from J, leaving 16 bases between. Original data processing: Reference gene primer amplification in the assay estimated nucleated cell counts. Sequenced by immunoSEQ multiplex PCR; TCRdb stores in-frame clones only, minus some. V and J calls and clone size are copied from that table; D and trimming were computed from the DNA. The sample lists 100,000 to 120,000 clones; about nine tenths were seen once. The chain uses TRBV9 and TRBJ2-1; D may be TRBD1 (7 bases). The TCR sequence derives from a woman between 45 and 60 years old with acute or convalescent COVID-19. The sequencing sample was made of peripheral blood. The DNA of the CDR3 is TGTGCCAGCACCAGGGGGACTGTGGGCAATGAGCAGTTCTTC. Amino acid sequence: CASTRGTVGNEQFF. The full variable domain, with the rest looked up from reference TRBV9 and TRBJ2-1, is DSGVTQTPKHLITATGQRVTLRCSPRSGDLSVYWYQQSLDQGLQFLIQYYNGEERAKGNILERFSAQQFPDLHSELNLSSLELGDSALYFCASTRGTVGNEQFFGPGTRLTVL.